Described below is a single T cell receptor beta chain sequence and its context. The antigen remains unidentified. A multiplex PCR was run with 60 Vbeta primers and 13 Jbeta primers. Only in-frame clones appear in the TCRdb table, and some are missing; sequencing was by immunoSEQ multiplex PCR. Of 150,000 to 200,000 clones in the sample, around 78% are singletons; the top ten hold approximately 2%. This entry belongs to a study of cytomegalovirus exposure and HLA in healthy donors. General study results and limits: In presence/absence analyses, roughly uniform sequencing depth across donors was assumed.

V lost 4 bases, J lost 2 bases, and 13 bases lay in between. The CDR3 is 15 residues long. The germline CDR1 and CDR2 sequences are KGHSH and LQKENI. Specimen: PBMCs. The TCR sequence derives from a man between 25 and 39 years old in good health and CMV-seronegative. The gene calls are TRBV18 and TRBJ2-3, with a tentative D call TRBD2 (5 bases). Written as DNA, the CDR3 is TGTGCCAGCTCACTTCCCGGGATCCACACAGATACGCAGTATTTT. Protein product: CASSLPGIHTDTQYF.